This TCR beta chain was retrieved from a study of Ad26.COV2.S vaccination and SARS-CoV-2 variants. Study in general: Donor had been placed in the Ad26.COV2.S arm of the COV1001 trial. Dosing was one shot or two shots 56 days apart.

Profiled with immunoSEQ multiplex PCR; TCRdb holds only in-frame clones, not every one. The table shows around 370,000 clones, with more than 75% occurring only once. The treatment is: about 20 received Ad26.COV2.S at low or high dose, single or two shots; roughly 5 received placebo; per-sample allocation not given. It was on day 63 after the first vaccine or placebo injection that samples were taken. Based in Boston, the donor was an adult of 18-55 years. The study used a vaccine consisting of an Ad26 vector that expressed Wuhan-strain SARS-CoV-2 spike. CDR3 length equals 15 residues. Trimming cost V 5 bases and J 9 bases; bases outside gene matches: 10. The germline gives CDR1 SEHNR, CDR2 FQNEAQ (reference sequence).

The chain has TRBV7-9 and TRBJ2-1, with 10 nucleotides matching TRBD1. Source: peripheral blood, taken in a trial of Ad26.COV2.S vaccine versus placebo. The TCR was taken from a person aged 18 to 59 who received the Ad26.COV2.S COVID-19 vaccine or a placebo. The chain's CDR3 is CASSRLGTGAGEQFF. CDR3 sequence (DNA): TGTGCCAGCAGCCGACTCGGGACAGGGGCTGGTGAGCAGTTCTTC. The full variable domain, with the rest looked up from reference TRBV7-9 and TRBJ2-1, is DTGVSQNPRHKITKRGQNVTFRCDPISEHNRLYWYRQTLGQGPEFLTYFQNEAQLEKSRLLSDRFSAERPKGSFSTLEIQRTEQGDSAMYLCASSRLGTGAGEQFFGPGTRLTVL.